Each of the 21 T cell receptor beta chains below was sequenced from the same sample in a study of OX40 agonist ivuxolimab in advanced cancers. The repertoire was sequenced with immunoSEQ multiplex PCR; TCRdb's copy has only in-frame clones and lacks some. The data contain 85,000 to 100,000 clones, about 85% of them singletons. Sequencing used CD4+ or CD8+ T cells sorted from blood, obtained in a trial of the OX40 agonist ivuxolimab. The receptors come from an adult with an advanced solid tumor such as melanoma, head and neck, liver or kidney cancer.

The chain joins TRBV30 to TRBJ1-3, with D unresolved. CDR3 size: 13 residues. Germline V gives CDR1 GTSNPN, CDR2 SVGIG (reference sequence). V was shortened by 0 bases and J by 0 bases, with 3 bases between the two germline ends. CDR3 sequence: CAWSVSSGNTIYF. In DNA, the CDR3 is TGTGCCTGGAGTGTGAGCTCTGGAAACACCATATATTTT.

Of note for this clone: One end of the junction varies from germline; a read error may be responsible. This chain connects TRBV5-1 to TRBJ1-3; 8 nucleotides align to TRBD1. Germline CDR1 and CDR2: SGHRS and YFSETQ. The length of the CDR3 is 12 residues. The CDR3 loop reads CASSLAGQGHDF. The CDR3, as DNA: TGCGCCAGCAGCTTGGCCGGACAGGGCCACGATTTT.

The chain carries TRBV2 and TRBJ2-7; the match to TRBD1 covers 7 bases. This CDR3 is 13 amino acids long. V dropped 5 bases and J dropped 1; count of bases not matched to a gene: 2. The V gene's germline CDR1 is SNHLY and CDR2 FYNNEI. For the CDR3, the DNA is TGTGCCAGCAGTTGGACAGGATCCTACGAGCAGTACTTC. Protein product: CASSWTGSYEQYF.

This sequence joins TRBV5-1 and TRBJ1-5; 10 bases are a match to TRBD1. CDR3 length: 15 residues. In germline, CDR1 is SGHRS, CDR2 YFSETQ. Trimming cost V 0 bases and J 4 bases; bases outside gene matches: 1. This chain's CDR3 is CASSLGTGGNQPQHF. As DNA, the CDR3 is TGCGCCAGCAGCTTGGGGACAGGGGGGAATCAGCCCCAGCATTTT.

The rearrangement links TRBV7-9 to TRBJ1-2, with a tentative D call TRBD1 (5 bases). Between the trimmed V and J ends, which lost 5 bases and 6 bases, there was a span of 13 bases. Germline values: CDR1 SEHNR, CDR2 FQNEAQ (reference sequence). This CDR3 region has 13 residues. CDR3 sequence reads: CASSPGQGDGYTF. DNA for the CDR3: TGTGCCAGCAGCCCAGGACAAGGAGATGGCTACACCTTC.

This chain links TRBV27 with TRBJ1-5; no reliable D call. V was shortened by 5 bases and J by 2 bases, with 16 bases between the two germline ends. CDR1 and CDR2 from the germline V gene are MNHEY and SMNVEV (reference sequence). CDR3 size: 16 residues. CDR3 bases: TGTGCCAGCAGTCCCCTTAGGGTGCGCGGCAATCAGCCCCAGCATTTT. Amino acid sequence: CASSPLRVRGNQPQHF.

The chain recombines TRBV19 with TRBJ2-2, with D hard to call. Trimming stripped 6 bases from V and 7 bases from J, with 21 bases between. From germline, CDR1 is LNHDA and CDR2 SQIVND (reference sequence). The CDR3 spans 16 residues. The CDR3 DNA is TGTGCCAGTAGGGCCCGGATAAAACTAAAGTTCGGGGAGCTGTTTTTT. Its protein is CASRARIKLKFGELFF. Complete variable domain (other parts from reference TRBV19 and TRBJ2-2): DGGITQSPKYLFRKEGQNVTLSCEQNLNHDAMYWYRQDPGQGLRLIYYSQIVNDFQKGDIAEGYSVSREKKESFPLTVTSAQKNPTAFYLCASRARIKLKFGELFFGEGSRLTVL.

The chain recombines TRBV7-8 with TRBJ1-3, with 9 bases fitting TRBD1. The CDR3 loop spans 16 amino acids. Germline V CDR1 and CDR2: SGHVS, FQNEAQ. V shed 3 bases, J shed 4 bases, and the junction held 7 bases outside the gene matches. The chain's CDR3 is CASSFQDRGAGNTIYF. The CDR3 DNA reads as TGTGCCAGCAGCTTTCAGGACAGGGGCGCAGGAAACACCATATATTTT.

Details on this clone: This specimen includes other DNA sequences encoding the same CDR3. This chain uses TRBV6-5 with TRBJ2-7, with a weak D call TRBD2 (6 bases). Trimming pared 4 bases from V and 2 bases from J, leaving 12 bases between. In germline, CDR1 is MNHEY, CDR2 SVGAGI. The CDR3 loop spans 14 amino acids. The CDR3 region has the DNA TGTGCCAGCAGTTTTGGGACTGGAGCCTACGAGCAGTACTTC. Amino acids: CASSFGTGAYEQYF.

The chain carries TRBV10-3 and TRBJ2-3, with 10 positions matching TRBD1. CDR3 size: 15 residues. V was pared by 3 bases and J by 3 bases, with 3 bases of the junction left unmatched. The germline CDR1 and CDR2 sequences are ENHRY and SYGVKD. CDR3 nucleotides: TGTGCCATCAGTGAAGACAGGGGGCGAACAGATACGCAGTATTTT. It specifies CAISEDRGRTDTQYF.

The chain has TRBV2 and TRBJ2-5, with 7 bases aligning to TRBD2. Germline lookup yields CDR1 SNHLY and CDR2 FYNNEI. After removal of 7 bases from V and 6 bases from J, the junction contained 8 bases not matched to a gene. The CDR3 runs 13 residues. The CDR3 DNA follows: TGTGCCAGCACGGCGGGAGTGGGAAAGACCCAGTACTTC. This translates into CASTAGVGKTQYF.

The chain has TRBV7-9 and TRBJ2-1; TRBD2 agrees at 14 bases. There are 18 residues in the CDR3. J lost 10 bases, V lost 5 bases, and 16 bases had no gene match. Germline V CDR1 and CDR2: SEHNR, FQNEAQ (reference sequence). For the CDR3, the DNA is TGTGCCAGCAGCCGACTAGCGGGAGGGCTCGTGGGTAATTGGGAGCAGTTCTTC. Protein sequence: CASSRLAGGLVGNWEQFF.

This clone appeared once. The J gene is TRBJ1-5, the V gene TRBV11-1; tentative D call: TRBD1 (6 bases). V was shortened by 5 bases and J by 6 bases, with 17 bases between the two germline ends. The CDR3 has 15 amino acids. CDR1 SGHAT and CDR2 FQDESV come from the germline V gene (reference sequence). DNA of the CDR3: TGTGCCAGCAGCCCACCGGGGGCTGAGGGTCAGCCCCAGCATTTT. This sequence encodes CASSPPGAEGQPQHF.

The chain uses TRBV10-3 and TRBJ2-7; 7 nucleotides line up with TRBD1. After removal of 4 bases from V and 0 bases from J, the junction contained 3 bases not matched to a gene. Germline CDR1 reads ENHRY; CDR2 reads SYGVKD. CDR3 length: 14 residues. This CDR3 is CAISVQGSSYEQYF. Written as DNA, the CDR3 is TGTGCCATCAGTGTACAGGGGAGCTCCTACGAGCAGTACTTC.

The table lists this clone with a count of one. The CDR3 DNA reads TGTGCCAGCAGCTCCCCGGGAGGTAGGCCGTCCCACAATGAGCAGTTCTTC. Translation gives CASSSPGGRPSHNEQFF. J is TRBJ2-1 and V is TRBV7-2; 7 nucleotides align to TRBD2. V gave up 4 bases and J gave up 5 bases; unmatched junction bases: 14. The CDR3 sequence is 17 residues long. CDR1 is SGHTA, CDR2 FQGNSA, per germline.

The chain recombines TRBV29-1 with TRBJ2-2; D might be TRBD2 (5 bases). Per germline, CDR1 SQVTM and CDR2 ANQGSEA. This CDR3 spans 15 amino acids. CDR3 sequence reads: CTLTRRPTNTGELFF. In DNA, the CDR3 is TGCACCCTCACCCGGAGGCCGACGAACACCGGGGAGCTGTTTTTT.

This chain links TRBV18 with TRBJ2-1, with a possible D match to TRBD1 (5 bases). Trimming stripped 1 base from V and 10 bases from J, with 11 bases between. The CDR3 loop spans 13 amino acids. The germline V gene encodes CDR1 KGHSH and CDR2 LQKENI. DNA of the CDR3: TGTGCCAGCTCACCACTTTCCCAGGGAGAGCAGTTCTTC. The encoded protein is CASSPLSQGEQFF. Supplemented by reference TRBV18 and TRBJ2-1, the full variable domain reads NAGVMQNPRHLVRRRGQEARLRCSPMKGHSHVYWYRQLPEEGLKFMVYLQKENIIDESGMPKERFSAEFPKEGPSILRIQQVVRGDSAAYFCASSPLSQGEQFFGPGTRLTVL.

The chain joins TRBV4-1 to TRBJ1-1; D perhaps matches TRBD1 (5 bases). Trimming stripped 4 bases from V and 4 bases from J, with 19 bases between. Germline V gene data show CDR1 as MGHRA and CDR2 as YSYEKL. CDR3 size: 16 residues. CDR3 loop: CASSPTHVDGGTEAFF. CDR3 bases: TGCGCCAGCAGCCCCACTCATGTAGACGGGGGCACTGAAGCTTTCTTT.

V gene TRBV9 combines with J gene TRBJ1-1; 8 bases agree with TRBD1. Losses at the gene ends were 3 bases for V and 4 bases for J; bases not matched to a gene: 11. Germline assignment: CDR1 SGDLS and CDR2 YYNGEE. The CDR3 is 16 amino acids. The CDR3 sequence is CASSGPGGFESTEAFF. CDR3 sequence (DNA): TGTGCCAGCAGCGGACCAGGGGGCTTTGAGAGCACTGAAGCTTTCTTT.

The rearrangement links TRBV5-6 to TRBJ2-3; TRBD2 matches 13 bases. This CDR3 is built from 18 residues. Germline V gene data show CDR1 as SGHDT and CDR2 as YYEEEE. V shed 1 base and J 3 bases; nucleotides not matched to a gene: 8. The CDR3 nucleotides read TGTGCCAGCAGCTTGCGGACTAGCGGGAGTTTTGGGACAGATACGCAGTATTTT. Translated: CASSLRTSGSFGTDTQYF.

The chain carries TRBV5-4 and TRBJ2-1; weak D call: TRBD2 (6 bases). Germline assignment: CDR1 SGHNT and CDR2 YYREEE (reference sequence). CDR3 length: 13 residues. Trimming left V 7 bases short and J 2 bases short, with 10 bases between. The CDR3 sequence is CASGLATYNEQFF. CDR3 nucleotides: TGTGCCAGCGGGCTAGCGACCTACAATGAGCAGTTCTTC. The variable domain in full, completed from reference TRBV5-4 and TRBJ2-1, reads ETGVTQSPTHLIKTRGQQVTLRCSSQSGHNTVSWYQQALGQGPQFIFQYYREEENGRGNFPPRFSGLQFPNYSSELNVNALELDDSALYLCASGLATYNEQFFGPGTRLTVL.